Below, 17 T cell receptor beta chains from the same sample are listed, as sequenced in a study of blood T cell repertoires in COVID-19. Clones were read by immunoSEQ multiplex PCR, and TCRdb kept only the in-frame ones, dropping some. The sample has a few hundred thousand clones, approximately 91% seen once. The source material was peripheral blood. These receptor sequences come from a young man with active or convalescent COVID-19.

This chain uses TRBV24-1 with TRBJ2-7; TRBD2 is a possible D gene (5 bases). The CDR3 runs 13 residues. The ends were cut back, 12 bases at V and 3 bases at J, with 17 bases in the middle. Germline CDR1 reads KGHDR; CDR2 reads SFDVKD. CDR3 nucleotide sequence: TGTGCCCCTGAGCCGCCCGGGATCTACGAGCAGTACTTC. It yields the protein CAPEPPGIYEQYF.

The chain has TRBV9 and TRBJ2-2; 15 bases are shared with TRBD2. The CDR3 contains 19 residues. In germline, CDR1 is SGDLS, CDR2 YYNGEE. V shed 0 bases and J 2 bases; nucleotides not matched to a gene: 5. The CDR3 nucleotides are TGTGCCAGCAGCGTAGGGCCGGGACTAGCGGGGGGAAACACCGGGGAGCTGTTTTTT. Translating gives CASSVGPGLAGGNTGELFF.

The chain joins TRBV10-2 to TRBJ2-2; D call uncertain. Per the germline V gene, CDR1 is WSHSY and CDR2 is SAAADI. V was pared by 0 bases and J by 4 bases, with 9 bases between. This CDR3 has 15 amino acids. CDR3 nucleotides: TGCGCCAGCAGTGAGTCAGTTACTTTCACCGGGGAGCTGTTTTTT. The encoded protein is CASSESVTFTGELFF.

The chain links TRBV6-5 to TRBJ2-7; 9 positions agree with TRBD1. The germline CDR1 and CDR2 sequences are MNHEY and SVGAGI. This CDR3 has 15 residues. Germline trimming cut 5 bases from V and 5 bases from J; bases unmatched to any gene: 10. The chain's CDR3 is CASSIGQGSANEQYF. In nucleotides, the CDR3 is TGTGCCAGCAGTATCGGACAGGGGTCCGCCAACGAGCAGTACTTC.

This chain uses TRBV9 with TRBJ1-1, with a weak D call TRBD1 (6 bases). V dropped 3 bases and J dropped 0 bases, with 15 bases sitting between them. Germline CDR1 and CDR2: SGDLS and YYNGEE. The CDR3 totals 16 residues. The CDR3 nucleotides are TGTGCCAGCAGCGAACAGGGAAGACATGTGAACACTGAAGCTTTCTTT. This codes for CASSEQGRHVNTEAFF.

This chain connects TRBV7-9 to TRBJ1-1; the D is unclear. CDR3 length equals 11 residues. Germline V CDR1 and CDR2: SEHNR, FQNEAQ (reference sequence). V was clipped by 4 bases and J by 3 bases, with 3 bases between them. The CDR3 reads CASSSDTEAFF. The CDR3 nucleotides are TGTGCCAGCAGCTCCGACACTGAAGCTTTCTTT.

The rearrangement links TRBV6-5 to TRBJ1-1, with 10 bases that match TRBD1. V dropped 6 bases and J dropped 4; count of bases not matched to a gene: 5. CDR1 is MNHEY and CDR2 is SVGAGI in the germline V gene. The length of the CDR3 is 14 residues. CDR3 nucleotides: TGTGCCAGCAGACCGGGACAGGGGTTCACTGAAGCTTTCTTT. Its translation is CASRPGQGFTEAFF.

The rearrangement links TRBV5-4 to TRBJ2-5; possible D gene TRBD1, 5 bases. V was cut by 4 bases and J by 7 bases, with 17 bases left in between. In germline, CDR1 is SGHNT, CDR2 YYREEE (reference sequence). The CDR3 has 14 residues. CDR3 in amino acids: CASSQMDNLGTQYF. CDR3 DNA: TGTGCCAGCAGCCAAATGGACAACCTAGGGACCCAGTACTTC. The full variable domain, rest sourced from reference TRBV5-4 and TRBJ2-5, is ETGVTQSPTHLIKTRGQQVTLRCSSQSGHNTVSWYQQALGQGPQFIFQYYREEENGRGNFPPRFSGLQFPNYSSELNVNALELDDSALYLCASSQMDNLGTQYFGPGTRLLVL.

The genes are TRBV5-1 and TRBJ1-6; possible D gene TRBD1, 6 bases. The V gene's germline CDR1 is SGHRS and CDR2 YFSETQ. The V gene lost 4 bases and the J gene lost 4 bases, with 12 bases spanning the gap. The CDR3 loop spans 15 amino acids. The CDR3 DNA reads TGCGCCAGCAGCCCTGGACAGAATTATAATTCACCCCTCCACTTT. Residues: CASSPGQNYNSPLHF.

The rearrangement links TRBV19 to TRBJ1-2; unclear D gene. Germline CDR1 reads LNHDA; CDR2 reads SQIVND (reference sequence). The V gene lost 3 bases and the J gene lost 5 bases, with 13 bases spanning the gap. The CDR3 covers 14 residues. The CDR3 sequence: CASSITTGNYGYTF. The DNA of the CDR3 is TGTGCCAGTAGTATCACCACCGGGAATTATGGCTACACCTTC. Combining the CDR3 with reference TRBV19 and TRBJ1-2 gives the whole variable domain DGGITQSPKYLFRKEGQNVTLSCEQNLNHDAMYWYRQDPGQGLRLIYYSQIVNDFQKGDIAEGYSVSREKKESFPLTVTSAQKNPTAFYLCASSITTGNYGYTFGSGTRLTVV.

This chain uses TRBV9 with TRBJ2-7; 11 nucleotides line up with TRBD2. The CDR3 is made up of 14 amino acids. Germline CDR1 reads SGDLS; CDR2 reads YYNGEE. Germline trimming cut 3 bases from V and 6 bases from J; bases unmatched to any gene: 5. As DNA, the CDR3 is TGTGCCAGCAGCGCAATTAGCGGGGGGGCCGAGCAGTACTTC. Encoded protein: CASSAISGGAEQYF.

To note about this clone: The same CDR3 is also encoded by other DNA sequences in this sample. CDR3 in amino acids: CASSTGRGYTF. The CDR3 DNA follows: TGTGCCAGCAGCACAGGACGGGGCTACACCTTC. The rearrangement links TRBV6-5 to TRBJ1-2, with a weak D call TRBD1 (5 bases). This CDR3 has 11 amino acids. Germline V CDR1 and CDR2: MNHEY, SVGAGI. Trimming cost V 6 bases and J 8 bases, with 10 bases left between them.

The chain uses TRBV6-2 or TRBV6-3 and TRBJ1-1; D remains unclear. The germline V and J ends were trimmed by 6 bases and 4 bases, with 12 bases remaining between them. Germline CDR1 reads MNHEY; CDR2 reads SVGEGT. This CDR3 is 13 amino acids long. The CDR3 nucleotides read TGTGCCAGCAGCAGGACGGCGGGCACTGAAGCTTTCTTT. It codes for CASSRTAGTEAFF.

The chain couples TRBV6-2 or TRBV6-3 to TRBJ2-7; D is unresolved. CDR3 length: 14 residues. Germline CDR1 is MNHEY and CDR2 is SVGEGT. The ends were cut back, 3 bases at V and 1 base at J, with 10 bases in the middle. As DNA, the CDR3 is TGTGCCAGCAGTTATGTTAGCCTGTCCTACGAGCAGTACTTC. Its protein product is CASSYVSLSYEQYF.

The gene calls are TRBV9 and TRBJ1-2, with D possibly TRBD1 on 5 matching bases. The CDR3 is 14 amino acids. CDR1 is SGDLS and CDR2 is YYNGEE in the germline V gene. V was clipped by 3 bases and J by 4 bases, with 13 bases between them. The CDR3 DNA reads TGTGCCAGCAGCGCAGGGAGGGGTCCCTATGGCTACACCTTC. Its protein is CASSAGRGPYGYTF. Supplemented by reference TRBV9 and TRBJ1-2, the full variable domain reads DSGVTQTPKHLITATGQRVTLRCSPRSGDLSVYWYQQSLDQGLQFLIQYYNGEERAKGNILERFSAQQFPDLHSELNLSSLELGDSALYFCASSAGRGPYGYTFGSGTRLTVV.

A few counts support this clone. This specimen includes other DNA sequences encoding the same CDR3. This chain uses TRBV5-4 with TRBJ1-2, with 7 bases identical to TRBD1. After removal of 2 bases from V and 5 bases from J, the junction contained 6 bases not matched to a gene. The germline gives CDR1 SGHNT, CDR2 YYREEE (reference sequence). The CDR3 covers 14 residues. CDR3 protein: CASSFTGTAYGYTF. The CDR3 DNA reads as TGTGCCAGCAGCTTTACCGGGACAGCATATGGCTACACCTTC. Drawing the rest from reference TRBV5-4 and TRBJ1-2, the complete variable domain is ETGVTQSPTHLIKTRGQQVTLRCSSQSGHNTVSWYQQALGQGPQFIFQYYREEENGRGNFPPRFSGLQFPNYSSELNVNALELDDSALYLCASSFTGTAYGYTFGSGTRLTVV.

The J gene is TRBJ1-6, the V gene TRBV25-1, with TRBD1 matching over 11 bases. V gave up 4 bases and J gave up 6 bases; unmatched junction bases: 5. The CDR3 sequence is 16 residues long. Looked up from germline, CDR1 is MGHDK and CDR2 is SYGVNS. The CDR3 loop reads CASSAGQGASNSPLHF. The CDR3 region has the DNA TGTGCCAGCAGTGCAGGACAGGGGGCCTCTAATTCACCCCTCCACTTT.